This T cell receptor (beta chain) was retrieved from a study of response to subunit inactivated influenza vaccine. Study-level results: The study's authors posited that every seasonal influenza vaccination enlists few new T cells.

In TCRdb, the RT-PCR reads were re-called with MiXCR into one record per CDR3 protein. The table has approximately 520,000 distinct CDR3 sequences, 25% seen once. This clonotype was detected a few times. The antigen is unknown. The clonotype comes from a man in his fifties who received an inactivated influenza vaccine. This sample comprised CD4+ T cells sorted from PBMCs, obtained roughly 5 days after vaccination.

CDR3 bases: TGTGCCATCAGTACAGACCGCCGTAGCTACACCTTC. As protein: CAISTDRRSYTF. The chain carries TRBV10-3 and TRBJ1-2; D remains ambiguous. The CDR3 is 12 residues long. Between the trimmed V and J ends, which lost 5 bases and 9 bases, there was a span of 13 bases. Germline lookup yields CDR1 ENHRY and CDR2 SYGVKD.